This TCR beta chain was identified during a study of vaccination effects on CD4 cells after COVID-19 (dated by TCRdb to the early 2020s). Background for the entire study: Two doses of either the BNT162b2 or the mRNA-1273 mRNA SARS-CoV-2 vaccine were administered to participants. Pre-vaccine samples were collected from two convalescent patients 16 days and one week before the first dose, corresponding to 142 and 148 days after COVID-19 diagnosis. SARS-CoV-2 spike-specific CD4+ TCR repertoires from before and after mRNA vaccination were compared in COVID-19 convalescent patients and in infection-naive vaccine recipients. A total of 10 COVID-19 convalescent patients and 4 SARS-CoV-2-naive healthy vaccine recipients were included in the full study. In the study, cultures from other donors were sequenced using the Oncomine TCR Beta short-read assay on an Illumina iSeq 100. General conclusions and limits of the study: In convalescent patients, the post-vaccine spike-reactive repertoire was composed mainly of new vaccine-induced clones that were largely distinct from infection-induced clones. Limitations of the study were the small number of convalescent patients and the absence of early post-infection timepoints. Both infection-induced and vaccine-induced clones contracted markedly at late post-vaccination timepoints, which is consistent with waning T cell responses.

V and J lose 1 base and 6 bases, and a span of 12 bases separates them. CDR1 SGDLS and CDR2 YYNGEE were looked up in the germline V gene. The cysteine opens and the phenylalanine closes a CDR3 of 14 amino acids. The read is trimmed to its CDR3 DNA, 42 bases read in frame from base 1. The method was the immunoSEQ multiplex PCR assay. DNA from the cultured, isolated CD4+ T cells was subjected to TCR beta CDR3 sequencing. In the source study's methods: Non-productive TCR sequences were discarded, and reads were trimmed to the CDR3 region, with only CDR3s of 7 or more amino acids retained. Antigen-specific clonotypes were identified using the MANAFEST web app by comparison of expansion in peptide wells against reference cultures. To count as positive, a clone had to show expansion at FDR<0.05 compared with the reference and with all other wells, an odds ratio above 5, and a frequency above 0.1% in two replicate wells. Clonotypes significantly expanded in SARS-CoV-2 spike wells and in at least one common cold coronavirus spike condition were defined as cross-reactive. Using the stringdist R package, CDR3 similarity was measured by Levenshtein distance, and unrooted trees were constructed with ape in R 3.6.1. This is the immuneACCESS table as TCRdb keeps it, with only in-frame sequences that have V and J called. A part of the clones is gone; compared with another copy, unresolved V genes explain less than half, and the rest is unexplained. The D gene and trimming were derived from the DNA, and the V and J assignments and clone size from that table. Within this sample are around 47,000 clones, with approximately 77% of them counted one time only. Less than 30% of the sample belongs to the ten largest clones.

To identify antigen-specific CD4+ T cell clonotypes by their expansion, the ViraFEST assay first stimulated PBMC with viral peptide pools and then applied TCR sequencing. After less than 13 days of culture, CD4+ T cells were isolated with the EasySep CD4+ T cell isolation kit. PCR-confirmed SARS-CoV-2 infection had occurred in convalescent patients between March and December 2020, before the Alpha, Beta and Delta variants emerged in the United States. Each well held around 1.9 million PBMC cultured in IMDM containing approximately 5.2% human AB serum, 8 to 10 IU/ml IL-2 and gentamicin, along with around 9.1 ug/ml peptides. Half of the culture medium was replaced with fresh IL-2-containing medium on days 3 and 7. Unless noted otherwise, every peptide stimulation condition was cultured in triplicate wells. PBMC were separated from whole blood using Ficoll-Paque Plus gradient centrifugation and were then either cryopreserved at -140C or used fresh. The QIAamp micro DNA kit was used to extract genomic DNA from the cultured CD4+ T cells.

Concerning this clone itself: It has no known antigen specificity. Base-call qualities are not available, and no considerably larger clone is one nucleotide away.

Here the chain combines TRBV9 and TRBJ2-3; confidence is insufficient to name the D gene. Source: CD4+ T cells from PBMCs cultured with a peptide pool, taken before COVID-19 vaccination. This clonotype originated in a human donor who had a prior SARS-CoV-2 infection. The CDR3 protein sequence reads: CASSVRRDEDTQYF. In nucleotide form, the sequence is TGTGCCAGCAGCGTACGTCGTGACGAGGATACGCAGTATTTT.